The 26 T cell receptor beta chains presented below share a single source sample, sequenced in a study of Ad26.COV2.S vaccination and SARS-CoV-2 variants. As to treatment: about 20 received Ad26.COV2.S at low or high dose, single or two shots; 5 received placebo; per-sample allocation not given. Material that was analyzed had been drawn on day 63 after the first vaccine or placebo injection. Using immunoSEQ multiplex PCR, the repertoire was profiled, and TCRdb retains in-frame clones only, with some absent. This table holds a few hundred thousand clones, about 83% found once. Sample: peripheral blood, taken in a trial of Ad26.COV2.S vaccine versus placebo. These receptors were obtained from a person between 18 and 59 years old who received the Ad26.COV2.S COVID-19 vaccine or a placebo.

This sequence joins TRBV11-2 and TRBJ1-1; tentatively, D is TRBD1 (5 bases). V lost 9 bases and J 0 bases, leaving 14 bases between the germline ends. Germline V lookup: CDR1 SGHAT, CDR2 FQNNGV. The CDR3 totals 14 residues. The CDR3 DNA reads as TGTGCCAGTACTTCATTGGGGGTGAACACTGAAGCTTTCTTT. Residues: CASTSLGVNTEAFF. The complete variable domain, with remaining parts taken from reference TRBV11-2 and TRBJ1-1, reads EAGVAQSPRYKIIEKRQSVAFWCNPISGHATLYWYQQILGQGPKLLIQFQNNGVVDDSQLPKDRFSAERLKGVDSTLKIQPAKLEDSAVYLCASTSLGVNTEAFFGQGTRLTVV.

This clone has more than one count but fewer than ten. V gene TRBV18 combines with J gene TRBJ1-5; 9 bases align to TRBD1. V shed 5 bases, J shed 4 bases, and the junction held 6 bases outside the gene matches. Germline V gene lookup returns CDR1 KGHSH and CDR2 LQKENI. This CDR3 comprises 15 residues. The CDR3 sequence: CASSSGQGSNQPQHF. Written as DNA, the CDR3 is TGTGCCAGCTCATCGGGACAGGGAAGTAATCAGCCCCAGCATTTT.

This rearrangement joins TRBV4-1 to TRBJ2-3; 14 bases align to TRBD2. V lost 3 bases and J lost 2; bases outside the gene matches: 4. The length of the CDR3 is 17 residues. Germline assignment: CDR1 MGHRA and CDR2 YSYEKL. The CDR3 protein is CASSQGLAGVNTDTQYF. The CDR3 DNA follows: TGCGCCAGCAGCCAGGGACTAGCGGGAGTTAACACAGATACGCAGTATTTT.

The chain joins TRBV2 to TRBJ1-2, with 10 bases aligning to TRBD1. This CDR3 is built from 14 residues. Looked up from germline, CDR1 is SNHLY and CDR2 is FYNNEI. After removal of 7 bases from V and 9 bases from J, the junction contained 11 bases not matched to a gene. CDR3 in amino acids: CASTTRTGGPRYTF. CDR3 in DNA: TGTGCCAGCACCACTCGGACAGGGGGACCCCGCTACACCTTC.

V is TRBV5-5 and J is TRBJ2-5, with 9 bases identical to TRBD2. J lost 0 bases, V lost 0 bases, and 3 bases had no gene match. The germline V gene has CDR1 SGHKS and CDR2 YYEKEE (reference sequence). CDR3 size: 16 residues. The CDR3 protein is CASSLGLAGNQETQYF. The CDR3 nucleotides are TGTGCCAGCAGCTTGGGTCTAGCGGGGAACCAAGAGACCCAGTACTTC. Full variable domain (missing parts from reference TRBV5-5 and TRBJ2-5): DAGVTQSPTHLIKTRGQQVTLRCSPISGHKSVSWYQQVLGQGPQFIFQYYEKEERGRGNFPDRFSARQFPNYSSELNVNALLLGDSALYLCASSLGLAGNQETQYFGPGTRLLVL.

DNA of the CDR3: TGCGCCAGCAGCACCACTAGCGGGAGTTTGTCCGGGGAGCTGTTTTTT. Its protein product is CASSTTSGSLSGELFF. This sequence joins TRBV5-1 and TRBJ2-2, with TRBD2 matching over 11 bases. V was pared by 4 bases and J by 6 bases, with 8 bases of the junction left unmatched. Germline CDR1 SGHRS, CDR2 YFSETQ. The CDR3 is 16 residues long. Full variable domain (missing parts from reference TRBV5-1 and TRBJ2-2): KAGVTQTPRYLIKTRGQQVTLSCSPISGHRSVSWYQQTPGQGLQFLFEYFSETQRNKGNFPGRFSGRQFSNSRSEMNVSTLELGDSALYLCASSTTSGSLSGELFFGEGSRLTVL.

A few counts support this clone. The chain recombines TRBV7-9 with TRBJ2-1; no firm D call. V lost 5 bases, J lost 0 bases, and 8 bases lay in between. This CDR3 is 14 amino acids long. CDR1 is SEHNR, CDR2 FQNEAQ, per germline (reference sequence). The CDR3 loop is CASSPISSYNEQFF. The CDR3 coding sequence is TGTGCCAGCAGCCCTATAAGCTCCTACAATGAGCAGTTCTTC.

This clone was seen a single time. The CDR3 spells CASNQETYEQFF. CDR3 in DNA: TGTGCCAGCAACCAGGAGACTTATGAGCAGTTCTTC. V gene TRBV2 combines with J gene TRBJ2-1, with D unclear. Looked up from germline, CDR1 is SNHLY and CDR2 is FYNNEI. The CDR3 covers 12 residues. The V gene lost 7 bases and the J gene lost 8 bases, with 12 bases spanning the gap.

CDR3 in amino acids: CASSDGMNTEAFF. CDR3 sequence (DNA): TGTGCCAGCAGCGACGGCATGAACACTGAAGCTTTCTTT. The chain joins TRBV11-2 to TRBJ1-1, with D hard to call. CDR1 and CDR2 (germline): SGHAT, FQNNGV. Trimming stripped 5 bases from V and 0 bases from J, with 7 bases between. The CDR3 sequence is 13 residues long.

The chain joins TRBV10-3 to TRBJ1-1; D gene uncertain. The CDR3 consists of 14 residues. The V and J ends lost 5 bases and 5 bases respectively, with 15 bases between them. The germline gives CDR1 ENHRY, CDR2 SYGVKD. This CDR3 is CAISSEGTTTEAFF. The DNA for the CDR3 is TGTGCCATCAGTTCGGAGGGCACGACAACTGAAGCTTTCTTT.

This sequence joins TRBV21-1 and TRBJ2-7; no DNA check was done on the table's D call, TRBD1. TRBV21-1 is tagged as a pseudogene. There are 13 residues in the CDR3. The CDR3 reads CASIQKGPGEQYF. In DNA, the CDR3 is TGTGCCAGCATACAAAAAGGGCCAGGGGAACAGTACTTC.

This clone showed up just a few times. The chain links TRBV5-1 to TRBJ2-2; either TRBD1 or TRBD2 may supply D (6 bases each). Germline V gene sequence: CDR1 SGHRS, CDR2 YFSETQ. This CDR3 region has 15 residues. V was trimmed by 5 bases and J by 0 bases, leaving 11 bases between them. The CDR3 loop reads CASRDRGPNTGELFF. The DNA of the CDR3 is TGCGCCAGCAGAGATCGGGGGCCGAACACCGGGGAGCTGTTTTTT. Drawing the rest from reference TRBV5-1 and TRBJ2-2, the complete variable domain is KAGVTQTPRYLIKTRGQQVTLSCSPISGHRSVSWYQQTPGQGLQFLFEYFSETQRNKGNFPGRFSGRQFSNSRSEMNVSTLELGDSALYLCASRDRGPNTGELFFGEGSRLTVL.

This chain joins TRBV7-3 and TRBJ1-1; D remains unclear. The germline V gene has CDR1 SGHTA and CDR2 FQGTGA. Trimming cost V 5 bases and J 1 base, with 8 bases left between them. This CDR3 comprises 13 residues. In DNA, the CDR3 is TGTGCCAGCAGCGCGACGGGGAACACTGAAGCTTTCTTT. Residues: CASSATGNTEAFF.

This clone was observed a handful of times. The genes are TRBV9 and TRBJ1-2, with D hard to call. Germline V gene data show CDR1 as SGDLS and CDR2 as YYNGEE. This CDR3 contains 13 residues. Trimming shortened V by 1 base and J by 6 bases, and 10 bases separated the two germline ends. CDR3 in DNA: TGTGCCAGCAGCGTACTTTTGAGAAATGGCTACACCTTC. Amino acids: CASSVLLRNGYTF. The entire variable domain, with the rest obtained from reference TRBV9 and TRBJ1-2, is as follows: DSGVTQTPKHLITATGQRVTLRCSPRSGDLSVYWYQQSLDQGLQFLIQYYNGEERAKGNILERFSAQQFPDLHSELNLSSLELGDSALYFCASSVLLRNGYTFGSGTRLTVV.

V is TRBV18 and J is TRBJ2-1, with D possibly TRBD2 on 5 matching bases. The CDR3 spans 17 residues. V lost 6 bases, J lost 0 bases, and 18 bases lay in between. Germline CDR1 KGHSH, CDR2 LQKENI. Here the CDR3 reads CASSRLRDPSSYNEQFF. The CDR3 bases are TGTGCCAGCTCCCGGCTCCGGGATCCCAGCTCCTACAATGAGCAGTTCTTC. The full variable domain, with the rest looked up from reference TRBV18 and TRBJ2-1, is NAGVMQNPRHLVRRRGQEARLRCSPMKGHSHVYWYRQLPEEGLKFMVYLQKENIIDESGMPKERFSAEFPKEGPSILRIQQVVRGDSAAYFCASSRLRDPSSYNEQFFGPGTRLTVL.

The chain links TRBV7-9 to TRBJ1-1; D ambiguous. The germline V gene encodes CDR1 SEHNR and CDR2 FQNEAQ (reference sequence). The germline V and J ends were trimmed by 3 bases and 4 bases, with 12 bases remaining between them. This CDR3 comprises 14 residues. CDR3 sequence (DNA): TGTGCCAGCAGCTTTGCCGGAAGCTCCACTGAAGCTTTCTTT. It yields the protein CASSFAGSSTEAFF. Variable domain in full (rest from reference TRBV7-9 and TRBJ1-1): DTGVSQNPRHKITKRGQNVTFRCDPISEHNRLYWYRQTLGQGPEFLTYFQNEAQLEKSRLLSDRFSAERPKGSFSTLEIQRTEQGDSAMYLCASSFAGSSTEAFFGQGTRLTVV.

The chain has TRBV6-1 and TRBJ1-1; D not certain. Deletions cut 3 bases from V and 1 base from J, with 9 bases between. Germline CDR1 reads MNHNS; CDR2 reads SASEGT. CDR3 size: 14 residues. CDR3 nucleotide sequence: TGTGCCAGCAGTGAGGGCGTTGCGAACACTGAAGCTTTCTTT. It encodes CASSEGVANTEAFF.

V is TRBV7-2 and J is TRBJ2-7; the D is unclear. The CDR3 contains 13 residues. Germline assignment: CDR1 SGHTA and CDR2 FQGNSA. V lost 5 bases and J lost 4, with 12 bases in between. CDR3 DNA sequence: TGTGCCAGCAGCACAACGGTCCAGTACGAGCAGTACTTC. Its translation is CASSTTVQYEQYF. The entire variable domain, with the rest obtained from reference TRBV7-2 and TRBJ2-7, is as follows: GAGVSQSPSNKVTEKGKDVELRCDPISGHTALYWYRQSLGQGLEFLIYFQGNSAPDKSGLPSDRFSAERTGGSVSTLTIQRTQQEDSAVYLCASSTTVQYEQYFGPGTRLTVT.

V usage is TRBV29-1 and J usage is TRBJ2-7; D remains unclear. V gave up 7 bases and J gave up 2 bases, with 12 bases separating them. This CDR3 is built from 12 residues. Germline V gene data show CDR1 as SQVTM and CDR2 as ANQGSEA. CDR3 in amino acids: CSASGYTYEQYF. In DNA form, the CDR3 reads TGCAGCGCCTCGGGTTATACCTACGAGCAGTACTTC.

The CDR3: CASSQERRTLMGTEAFF. CDR3 in DNA: TGTGCCAGCAGCCAAGAGAGGAGAACCCTCATGGGCACTGAAGCTTTCTTT. The chain is built from TRBV3-1 (or the pseudogene TRBV3-2) and TRBJ1-1; the D is unclear. V was cut by 0 bases and J by 4 bases, with 18 bases left in between. The CDR3 sequence is 17 residues long. Per the germline V gene, CDR1 is LGHDT and CDR2 is YNNKEL (reference sequence).

The chain has TRBV3-1 (or the pseudogene TRBV3-2) and TRBJ2-5; 7 nucleotides agree with TRBD2. The CDR3 contains 14 residues. Trimming cost V 0 bases and J 3 bases; bases outside gene matches: 1. Germline V gene data show CDR1 as LGHDT and CDR2 as YNNKEL (reference sequence). CDR3: CASSQDRGEETQYF. The CDR3 coding sequence is TGTGCCAGCAGCCAAGATCGGGGGGAAGAGACCCAGTACTTC.

Only a few counts were recorded for this clone. The chain links TRBV6-6 to TRBJ1-6; D gene unclear. The germline CDR1 and CDR2 sequences are MNHNY and SVGAGI (reference sequence). V was cut by 2 bases and J by 0 bases, with 5 bases left in between. The CDR3 extends over 15 amino acids. CDR3 sequence (DNA): TGTGCCAGCAGTTACGAGCGCTCCTATAATTCACCCCTCCACTTT. Its protein is CASSYERSYNSPLHF.

The V and J genes are TRBV9 and TRBJ1-6, with unresolved D. V shed 4 bases and J shed 5 bases, with 10 bases lying between them. Germline assignment: CDR1 SGDLS and CDR2 YYNGEE. The CDR3 has 14 residues. CDR3 nucleotide sequence: TGTGCCAGCAGCCCACTGCACAATAATTCACCCCTCCACTTT. The encoded protein is CASSPLHNNSPLHF.

The chain carries TRBV5-5 and TRBJ1-2; D not certain. V gave up 0 bases and J gave up 5 bases, with 5 bases separating them. Germline CDR1 is SGHKS and CDR2 is YYEKEE (reference sequence). The CDR3 has 12 residues. The chain's CDR3 is CASSLVQYGYTF. The DNA for the CDR3 is TGTGCCAGCAGCTTGGTACAGTATGGCTACACCTTC.

The J gene is TRBJ2-1, the V gene TRBV18, with 11 nucleotides matching TRBD2. This CDR3 spans 19 amino acids. Germline assignment: CDR1 KGHSH and CDR2 LQKENI. Germline trimming cut 0 bases from V and 1 base from J; bases unmatched to any gene: 8. The CDR3 reads CASSPPRASGGSSYNEQFF. CDR3 in DNA: TGTGCCAGCTCACCACCGAGAGCTAGCGGGGGGAGTTCCTACAATGAGCAGTTCTTC.

The chain's CDR3 is CASSITGGPKNIQYF. In DNA, the CDR3 is TGTGCCAGTAGTATTACAGGGGGTCCCAAAAACATTCAGTACTTC. The chain has TRBV19 and TRBJ2-4, with 8 bases identical to TRBD1. J gave up 2 bases and V 3 bases, and 3 bases lay outside the gene matches. The germline gives CDR1 LNHDA, CDR2 SQIVND (reference sequence). The CDR3 is 15 amino acids.